The 24 T cell receptor beta chains below were found in one sample sequenced in a study of identical twins. A single record per CDR3 protein comes from TCRdb applying MiXCR to the 5' RACE reads. The data contain about 470,000 distinct CDR3 sequences, less than 25% of them singletons. The sample was also linked to a second study, of T cells expressing NK-cell markers.

Material for sequencing was CD4+ T cells sorted from blood. The source is a woman in her late teens or twenties in good health.

This clonotype was seen at least ten times. This chain joins TRBV20-1 and TRBJ1-5, with D perhaps TRBD1 (5 bases). Germline CDR1 is DFQATT and CDR2 is SNEGSKA (reference sequence). Between the trimmed V and J ends, which lost 6 bases and 0 bases, there was a span of 15 bases. The CDR3 is made up of 15 amino acids. The CDR3: CSAERGGDSNQPQHF. CDR3 in DNA: TGCAGTGCCGAAAGGGGAGGAGATAGCAATCAGCCCCAGCATTTT.

The chain combines TRBV12-3 or TRBV12-4 with TRBJ2-2; weak D call: TRBD1 (6 bases). CDR3 length: 14 amino acids. The V end lost 7 bases, the J end lost 6 bases, and 15 bases lay between the germline ends. As DNA, the CDR3 is TGTGCCAGCATCCCCCACAGGGATGCCGGGGAGCTGTTTTTT. It encodes CASIPHRDAGELFF.

V is TRBV11-3 and J is TRBJ1-1; D might be TRBD1 (5 bases). The CDR3 has 14 amino acids. The V gene lost 1 base and the J gene lost 6 bases, with 12 bases spanning the gap. Germline CDR1 is SGHNT and CDR2 is YENEEA. CDR3 loop: CASSLAGSEPEAFF. The DNA of the CDR3 is TGTGCCAGCAGCTTAGCAGGGTCGGAACCTGAAGCTTTCTTT. Using reference TRBV11-3 and TRBJ1-1 for the parts outside the CDR3, the full variable domain is EAGVVQSPRYKIIEKKQPVAFWCNPISGHNTLYWYLQNLGQGPELLIRYENEEAVDDSQLPKDRFSAERLKGVDSTLKIQPAELGDSAVYLCASSLAGSEPEAFFGQGTRLTVV.

The chain couples TRBV6-2 or TRBV6-3 to TRBJ2-1, with 10 nucleotides matching TRBD2. CDR1 MNHEY and CDR2 SVGEGT come from the germline V gene. This CDR3 is 17 amino acids long. After removal of 6 bases from V and 1 base from J, the junction contained 9 bases not matched to a gene. CDR3 in amino acids: CASRGSSGSWSYNEQFF. The CDR3 bases are TGTGCCAGCAGAGGCTCTAGCGGGAGTTGGTCCTACAATGAGCAGTTCTTC.

This clonotype came up a few times. The chain has TRBV18 and TRBJ2-3, with D possibly TRBD1 on 5 matching bases. Germline CDR1 reads KGHSH; CDR2 reads LQKENI. Trimming left V 5 bases short and J 2 bases short, with 14 bases between. This CDR3 contains 15 residues. CDR3 amino acids: CASSKDSSATDTQYF. CDR3 nucleotide sequence: TGTGCCAGCTCAAAAGACAGTTCCGCCACAGATACGCAGTATTTT.

In this sample, this clonotype turned up many times. This chain links TRBV3-1 with TRBJ1-2; D remains ambiguous. V was cut by 3 bases and J by 6 bases, with 8 bases left in between. The CDR3 spans 12 residues. From germline, CDR1 is LGHDT and CDR2 YNNKEL (reference sequence). The CDR3 DNA sequence: TGTGCCAGCAGCCAGGGATTCAATGGCTACACCTTC. Amino acid sequence: CASSQGFNGYTF. The entire variable domain, with the rest obtained from reference TRBV3-1 and TRBJ1-2, is as follows: DTAVSQTPKYLVTQMGNDKSIKCEQNLGHDTMYWYKQDSKKFLKIMFSYNNKELIINETVPNRFSPKSPDKAHLNLHINSLELGDSAVYFCASSQGFNGYTFGSGTRLTVV.

V is TRBV3-1 and J is TRBJ1-5; D is ambiguous. The CDR3 consists of 15 residues. V was trimmed by 1 base and J by 0 bases, leaving 7 bases between them. Germline values: CDR1 LGHDT, CDR2 YNNKEL (reference sequence). The CDR3 DNA reads TGTGCCAGCAGCCAAGGCCCGTCTAGCAATCAGCCCCAGCATTTT. Its protein product is CASSQGPSSNQPQHF.

The V gene is TRBV11-2, the J gene TRBJ2-7; D is perhaps TRBD1 (6 bases). This CDR3 has 15 residues. V lost 6 bases and J lost 0, with 15 bases in between. Germline CDR1 SGHAT, CDR2 FQNNGV. The CDR3 DNA follows: TGTGCCAGCAGTTATAACAGGGATTCCTCCTACGAGCAGTACTTC. Its protein is CASSYNRDSSYEQYF. Full variable domain (outside the CDR3, taken from reference TRBV11-2 and TRBJ2-7): EAGVAQSPRYKIIEKRQSVAFWCNPISGHATLYWYQQILGQGPKLLIQFQNNGVVDDSQLPKDRFSAERLKGVDSTLKIQPAKLEDSAVYLCASSYNRDSSYEQYFGPGTRLTVT.

The rearrangement links TRBV6-5 to TRBJ2-3; D is possibly TRBD2 (5 bases). CDR1 and CDR2 from the germline V gene are MNHEY and SVGAGI. The V gene lost 0 bases and the J gene lost 3 bases, with 19 bases spanning the gap. The CDR3 contains 18 residues. Here the CDR3 reads CASSYSKDAGGMTDTQYF. For the CDR3, the DNA is TGTGCCAGCAGTTACTCGAAAGACGCGGGTGGAATGACAGATACGCAGTATTTT.

This clonotype has only one observation. A much larger clonotype is one base distant, so this may be a read error. J is TRBJ2-7 and V is TRBV3-1; tentative D call: TRBD2 (5 bases). The V gene lost 3 bases and the J gene lost 3 bases, with 6 bases spanning the gap. This CDR3 comprises 12 residues. CDR1 is LGHDT, CDR2 YNNKEL, per germline (reference sequence). The CDR3 loop is CASSHRDYEQYF. CDR3 coding DNA: TGTGCCAGCAGCCACCGGGACTACGAGCAGTACTTC.

The J gene is TRBJ1-2, the V gene TRBV4-1, with no clear D. The germline gives CDR1 MGHRA, CDR2 YSYEKL. This CDR3 region has 13 residues. V lost 1 base to trimming and J lost 4 bases, with 7 bases between them. DNA for the CDR3: TGCGCCAGCAGCCAAGGACACCTCTATGGCTACACCTTC. Amino acids: CASSQGHLYGYTF.

This chain connects TRBV29-1 to TRBJ2-2; D is unresolved. CDR3 length: 15 amino acids. In germline, CDR1 is SQVTM, CDR2 ANQGSEA. Between the trimmed V and J ends, which lost 4 bases and 0 bases, there was a span of 12 bases. CDR3 coding DNA: TGCAGCGTTGGCGCCCCAAGACCGAACACCGGGGAGCTGTTTTTT. This encodes CSVGAPRPNTGELFF.

This chain links TRBV5-4 with TRBJ2-2, with 7 nucleotides matching TRBD1. The CDR3 has 15 amino acids. Germline trimming cut 1 base from V and 3 bases from J; bases unmatched to any gene: 3. Per germline, CDR1 SGHNT and CDR2 YYREEE (reference sequence). CDR3 loop: CASSLKDRYTGELFF. The CDR3 region has the DNA TGTGCCAGCAGCTTGAAGGACAGGTACACCGGGGAGCTGTTTTTT.

This clonotype was counted between two and nine times. The chain employs TRBV6-1 and TRBJ1-2; D gene ambiguous. Trimming stripped 1 base from V and 8 bases from J, with 8 bases between. The germline gives CDR1 MNHNS, CDR2 SASEGT. The CDR3 is 12 residues long. The CDR3 DNA sequence: TGTGCCAGCAGTGAAGTCCTCGGGGGCTACACCTTC. This gives the protein CASSEVLGGYTF.

This clonotype was counted between two and nine times. This chain joins TRBV29-1 and TRBJ2-3, with 9 bases lining up with TRBD2. Germline loops: CDR1 SQVTM, CDR2 ANQGSEA. The CDR3 has 15 amino acids. Losses at the gene ends were 7 bases for V and 2 bases for J; bases not matched to a gene: 10. CDR3 in DNA: TGCAGCGGACGTGGAATAGCGGGGGCCACAGATACGCAGTATTTT. The encoded protein is CSGRGIAGATDTQYF.

The chain is built from TRBV12-3 or TRBV12-4 and TRBJ2-1, with 7 bases fitting TRBD1. This CDR3 region has 15 residues. The trim removed 9 bases at V and 6 bases at J, leaving 14 bases unmatched. DNA for the CDR3: TGTGCCAGAAAACGCGACAGGGCGATTTTCAATGAGCAGTTCTTC. Amino acid sequence: CARKRDRAIFNEQFF.

This clonotype was detected once. V usage is TRBV20-1 and J usage is TRBJ2-3; D is unresolved. This CDR3 has 15 residues. V was cut by 5 bases and J by 1 base, with 16 bases left in between. The germline V gene encodes CDR1 DFQATT and CDR2 SNEGSKA (reference sequence). In DNA form, the CDR3 reads TGCAGTGCTCCACGAGCCCACCTCCGCACAGATACGCAGTATTTT. This encodes CSAPRAHLRTDTQYF.

The gene calls are TRBV5-1 and TRBJ2-1; 10 bases are a match to TRBD2. CDR3 length: 15 amino acids. Germline V gene data show CDR1 as SGHRS and CDR2 as YFSETQ. J was trimmed by 9 bases and V by 2 bases; bases with no gene match: 8. The CDR3: CASSLELAGKVEQFF. Written as DNA, the CDR3 is TGCGCCAGCAGCTTAGAACTAGCGGGGAAGGTTGAGCAGTTCTTC. The full variable domain, its missing parts supplied by reference TRBV5-1 and TRBJ2-1, is KAGVTQTPRYLIKTRGQQVTLSCSPISGHRSVSWYQQTPGQGLQFLFEYFSETQRNKGNFPGRFSGRQFSNSRSEMNVSTLELGDSALYLCASSLELAGKVEQFFGPGTRLTVL.

This clonotype was counted between two and nine times. This chain connects TRBV2 to TRBJ1-5; 9 positions match TRBD1. Germline-derived CDR1 and CDR2 are SNHLY and FYNNEI. Trimming removed 8 bases from V and 3 bases from J; junction bases left unmatched: 5. CDR3 length: 14 amino acids. The CDR3 reads CASSGTGYNQPQHF. In nucleotides, the CDR3 is TGTGCCAGCTCTGGGACAGGGTACAATCAGCCCCAGCATTTT.

A few counts support this clonotype. This rearrangement joins TRBV20-1 to TRBJ2-3, with 12 bases lining up with TRBD2. Germline V gives CDR1 DFQATT, CDR2 SNEGSKA (reference sequence). V lost 0 bases and J lost 6; bases outside the gene matches: 4. This CDR3 is 15 amino acids long. As DNA, the CDR3 is TGCAGTGCTAGAGATCCTAGCGGGGGGGTGGATACGCAGTATTTT. Translated: CSARDPSGGVDTQYF.

This clonotype was found once. The rearrangement links TRBV20-1 to TRBJ2-7; TRBD2 is a possible D gene (5 bases). The germline V gene has CDR1 DFQATT and CDR2 SNEGSKA (reference sequence). Trimming shortened V by 2 bases and J by 7 bases, and 18 bases separated the two germline ends. The CDR3 is 14 amino acids. For the CDR3, the DNA is TGCAGTGCTAGAAAGTCGGACGGCACGGGGGAGCAGTACTTC. Amino acids: CSARKSDGTGEQYF.

A few counts support this clonotype. The chain is built from TRBV12-3 or TRBV12-4 and TRBJ2-2, with D perhaps TRBD1 or TRBD2 (5 bases each). Trimming stripped 6 bases from V and 2 bases from J, with 13 bases between. CDR3 length equals 15 residues. CDR3 nucleotide sequence: TGTGCCAGCAGGACTGTGGGGGTTAACACCGGGGAGCTGTTTTTT. Amino acids: CASRTVGVNTGELFF.

V usage is TRBV7-8 and J usage is TRBJ2-3; perhaps TRBD1 as D (5 bases). CDR3 length equals 14 residues. V lost 4 bases and J 0 bases, leaving 8 bases between the germline ends. CDR1 is SGHVS and CDR2 is FQNEAQ in the germline V gene. CDR3 DNA sequence: TGTGCCAGCAGCTCGAGACAGAGCACAGATACGCAGTATTTT. Amino acids: CASSSRQSTDTQYF.

The J gene is TRBJ2-1, the V gene TRBV5-1, with D possibly TRBD2 on 5 matching bases. V shed 3 bases and J shed 9 bases, with 7 bases lying between them. Per the germline V gene, CDR1 is SGHRS and CDR2 is YFSETQ. The CDR3 is made up of 11 amino acids. The CDR3 DNA is TGCGCCAGCAGCTCGACTACTGAGCAGTTCTTC. Translating it yields CASSSTTEQFF.